This T cell receptor beta chain is from a study of cytomegalovirus exposure and HLA in healthy donors. Overall study results and limits: Beyond CMV serostatus, there was no information to go on about immune exposure. The authors later linked a missense DCLRE1C variant to TCR beta V- and J-gene trimming.

Use of 60 Vbeta and 13 Jbeta primers characterized the PCR. Here immunoSEQ multiplex PCR was the method, and the copy in TCRdb shows in-frame clones only, minus some. Its table records about 120,000 clones. V shed 8 bases, J shed 0 bases, and the junction held 4 bases outside the gene matches. The CDR3 loop spans 16 amino acids. Germline V CDR1 and CDR2: SEHNR, FQNEAQ (reference sequence). As to this clone: Antigen: not known.

The receptor was derived from a man aged 18 to 29 in good health and CMV-seronegative. V is TRBV7-9 and J is TRBJ1-4; 12 positions agree with TRBD1. The sequencing sample was made of PBMCs. CDR3 sequence reads: CASLGQGAATNEKLFF. The CDR3 DNA reads as TGTGCCAGCCTGGGACAGGGGGCTGCAACTAATGAAAAACTGTTTTTT.